The 10 T cell receptor beta chains in this list originate from one sample, sequenced in a study of T cell repertoires in cytomegalovirus infection. TCRdb processed the reads anew with MiXCR; each CDR3 protein has one entry. The table has about 240,000 distinct CDR3 sequences, about 12% seen once. The source material was PBMCs. The receptor set was obtained from a human donor in good health (CMV status not recorded). Some clones in this sample may be carry-over from other donors' samples.

This clonotype was detected ten times or more. The V gene is TRBV12-3 or TRBV12-4, the J gene TRBJ1-3; D call uncertain. The CDR3 is 13 amino acids. Trimming took off 6 bases at V and 5 bases at J, with 11 bases between the two ends. CDR3 region: CASSSGIRNTIYF. CDR3 nucleotides: TGTGCCAGCAGCTCCGGGATCCGAAACACCATATATTTT.

The V call is TRBV19, the J call TRBJ1-4; D gene unclear. The germline CDR1 and CDR2 sequences are LNHDA and SQIVND (reference sequence). The CDR3 is 14 residues long. The V gene lost 6 bases and the J gene lost 8 bases, with 16 bases spanning the gap. CDR3 DNA: TGTGCCAGTAGCCTACGTAGGCAGTCGGAAAAACTGTTTTTT. Its translation is CASSLRRQSEKLFF.

This clonotype was recorded many times. V and J are TRBV6-5 and TRBJ1-2; the D gene is possibly TRBD1 (5 bases). There are 15 residues in the CDR3. Germline V gene sequence: CDR1 MNHEY, CDR2 SVGAGI. V was pared by 2 bases and J by 8 bases, with 18 bases between. This CDR3 reads CASSYDQGTHRGYTF. The CDR3 bases are TGTGCCAGCAGTTACGACCAGGGAACACACCGGGGCTACACCTTC.

This clonotype showed up many times. The chain links TRBV5-1 to TRBJ1-1; 9 bases map to TRBD1. The CDR3 is 14 residues long. CDR1 SGHRS and CDR2 YFSETQ come from the germline V gene. Trimming took 4 bases from V and 5 from J; bases not matched to a gene: 6. The CDR3 region has the DNA TGCGCCAGCAGCCCGGGGACAGGGCGAACTGAAGCTTTCTTT. Amino acids: CASSPGTGRTEAFF.

In this sample, this clonotype turned up many times. The genes are TRBV7-2 and TRBJ2-1, with D possibly being TRBD2 (7 bases). The V gene lost 6 bases and the J gene lost 6 bases, with 18 bases spanning the gap. Germline V gives CDR1 SGHTA, CDR2 FQGNSA. The CDR3 runs 15 residues. The CDR3 DNA reads as TGTGCCAGCAGTTCCGATGGGGGCGGGGGCAATGAGCAGTTCTTC. It encodes CASSSDGGGGNEQFF.

This clonotype was detected many times. The chain is built from TRBV7-2 and TRBJ1-2; 8 bases align to TRBD1. Germline trimming cut 5 bases from V and 1 base from J; bases unmatched to any gene: 12. The CDR3 contains 17 residues. Germline CDR1 is SGHTA and CDR2 is FQGNSA. The CDR3 reads CASSPPPGQDINYGYTF. CDR3 in DNA: TGTGCCAGCAGCCCCCCCCCGGGACAGGATATTAACTATGGCTACACCTTC.

This clonotype was counted many times. The V and J genes are TRBV7-9 and TRBJ1-1; D perhaps matches TRBD1 (5 bases). This CDR3 region has 13 residues. Deletions cut 8 bases from V and 7 bases from J, with 17 bases between. Per germline, CDR1 SEHNR and CDR2 FQNEAQ (reference sequence). CDR3 nucleotides: TGTGCCAGCGGCCGCCCCACGAGGGGTGAAGCTTTCTTT. Residues: CASGRPTRGEAFF.

This clonotype was detected ten times or more. The gene calls are TRBV20-1 and TRBJ2-5; D is ambiguous. This CDR3 spans 11 amino acids. CDR1 and CDR2 (germline): DFQATT, SNEGSKA (reference sequence). Trimming removed 1 base from V and 5 bases from J, with 5 bases in between. The CDR3 reads CSARVGETQYF. The CDR3, as DNA: TGCAGTGCTAGAGTTGGGGAGACCCAGTACTTC.

This sequence joins TRBV19 and TRBJ1-2; 10 bases align to TRBD1. CDR3 length: 17 residues. Trimming removed 2 bases from V and 5 bases from J; junction bases left unmatched: 11. Germline CDR1 reads LNHDA; CDR2 reads SQIVND (reference sequence). This chain's CDR3 is CASSISGTGVESYGYTF. CDR3 in DNA: TGTGCCAGTAGTATATCCGGGACAGGGGTTGAATCGTATGGCTACACCTTC.

The J gene is TRBJ2-7, the V gene TRBV27; 7 bases match TRBD1. The V and J ends lost 6 bases and 11 bases, in that order; junction bases with no gene match: 10. The CDR3 is 12 amino acids. Germline CDR1 reads MNHEY; CDR2 reads SMNVEV (reference sequence). In DNA form, the CDR3 reads TGTGCCAGCAGAAGATGGACAGGTTTGGAGTACTTC. This encodes CASRRWTGLEYF.